Listed here are 8 T cell receptor beta chains from one sample, sequenced in a study of blood T cell repertoires in COVID-19. Sequencing was performed with immunoSEQ multiplex PCR; in TCRdb, only in-frame clones are kept and a portion is missing. The sample lists 300,000 to 350,000 clones, approximately 86% occurring once. Sequenced input: peripheral blood. The origin of the receptors is a man aged 18 to 35 with active or convalescent COVID-19.

The genes are TRBV15 and TRBJ2-2; a weak D match, TRBD1 (5 bases). The CDR3 sequence is 15 residues long. Per the germline V gene, CDR1 is LNHNV and CDR2 is YYDKDF (reference sequence). The germline V and J ends were trimmed by 3 bases and 1 base, with 9 bases remaining between them. The CDR3 here is CATSRRRGNTGELFF. The CDR3 nucleotides read TGTGCCACCAGCAGGCGAAGGGGGAACACCGGGGAGCTGTTTTTT.

This sequence joins TRBV27 and TRBJ1-5; a possible D gene is TRBD1 (5 bases). CDR3 size: 14 residues. Germline V lookup: CDR1 MNHEY, CDR2 SMNVEV (reference sequence). Trimming took 2 bases from V and 6 from J, leaving 11 bases between them. CDR3 region: CASSLGQGRQPQHF. The CDR3 DNA reads TGTGCCAGCAGTTTAGGGCAGGGTCGTCAGCCCCAGCATTTT.

The chain recombines TRBV13 with TRBJ1-1, with D perhaps matching TRBD1 (6 bases). The V end lost 7 bases, the J end lost 1 base, and 13 bases lay between the germline ends. Germline CDR1 PRHDT, CDR2 FYEKMQ (reference sequence). This CDR3 is 14 amino acids long. CDR3 nucleotides: TGTGCCAGCACCCTAGCAGGGGAGAACACTGAAGCTTTCTTT. It specifies CASTLAGENTEAFF.

The CDR3 here is CASSLATQNTGELFF. In DNA form, the CDR3 reads TGCGCCAGCAGCTTGGCGACACAGAACACCGGGGAGCTGTTTTTT. The genes are TRBV5-1 and TRBJ2-2; no clear D. CDR1 is SGHRS and CDR2 is YFSETQ in the germline V gene. V was cut by 0 bases and J by 1 base, with 7 bases left in between. This CDR3 is 15 amino acids long.

V is TRBV7-8 and J is TRBJ2-5; 7 bases fit TRBD1. Germline CDR1 is SGHVS and CDR2 is FQNEAQ. The CDR3 runs to 14 residues. V lost 3 bases, J lost 1 base, and 2 bases stayed unmatched. CDR3 protein: CASSFGTVQETQYF. The CDR3 nucleotides are TGTGCCAGCAGCTTCGGGACAGTCCAAGAGACCCAGTACTTC.

The V gene is TRBV7-9, the J gene TRBJ1-1; 10 bases fit TRBD1. Germline V gene sequence: CDR1 SEHNR, CDR2 FQNEAQ (reference sequence). This CDR3 has 17 amino acids. The V gene end was trimmed by 1 base and the J gene end by 3 bases; junction bases not matched to a gene: 8. The DNA for the CDR3 is TGTGCCAGCAGCTTAGTTCGGGACAGGGGATATGACACTGAAGCTTTCTTT. Translation gives CASSLVRDRGYDTEAFF.

The chain uses TRBV4-3 and TRBJ1-5; no firm D call. The CDR3 covers 14 residues. Trimming took 0 bases from V and 3 from J, leaving 6 bases between them. From germline, CDR1 is LGHNA and CDR2 YSLEER. CDR3 loop: CASSQEANNQPQHF. The CDR3 DNA is TGCGCCAGCAGCCAAGAGGCCAACAATCAGCCCCAGCATTTT.

V gene TRBV6-5 combines with J gene TRBJ1-4; D is perhaps TRBD1 (5 bases). CDR1 is MNHEY and CDR2 is SVGAGI in the germline V gene. The V and J ends lost 2 bases and 3 bases respectively, with 10 bases between them. This CDR3 is built from 15 residues. In nucleotides, the CDR3 is TGTGCCAGCAGTTACGGGGCAGGCCCTAATGAAAAACTGTTTTTT. Translating it yields CASSYGAGPNEKLFF.